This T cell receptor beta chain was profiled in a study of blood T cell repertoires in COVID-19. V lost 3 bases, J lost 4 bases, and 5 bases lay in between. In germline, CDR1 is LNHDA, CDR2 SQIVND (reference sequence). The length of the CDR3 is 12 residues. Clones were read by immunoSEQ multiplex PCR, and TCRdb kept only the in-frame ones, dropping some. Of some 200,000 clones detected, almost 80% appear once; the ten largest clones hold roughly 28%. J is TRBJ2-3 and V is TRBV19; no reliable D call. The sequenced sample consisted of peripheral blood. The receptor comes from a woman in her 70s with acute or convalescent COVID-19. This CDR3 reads CASSMASDTQYF. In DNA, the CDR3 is TGTGCCAGTAGTATGGCCTCAGATACGCAGTATTTT.